The subject of this entry is one TCR beta chain. The V and J ends lost 5 bases and 1 base, in that order; junction bases with no gene match: 13. Germline V lookup: CDR1 KGHDR, CDR2 SFDVKD. There are 17 residues in the CDR3. The entry originates in a study of blood T cell repertoires in COVID-19. Study summary: PBMCs, B-cell-depleted T cells, or T cells were the source of the cDNA or gDNA that made up the material.

Assay used: immunoSEQ multiplex PCR; TCRdb lists only in-frame clones, some missing. Of 35,000 to 50,000 clones listed, approximately 86% were seen once; the top ten hold 12%. Sequences were obtained from peripheral blood. The receptor's source is a human donor in a cohort sampled during active COVID-19. The V call is TRBV24-1, the J call TRBJ2-7; TRBD2 aligns across 7 bases. CDR3 amino acids: CATSGRRGWGGSYEQYF. In nucleotides, the CDR3 is TGTGCCACCAGTGGACGGCGAGGGTGGGGGGGGTCCTACGAGCAGTACTTC.